This section outlines one T cell receptor beta chain sequence together with its context. The specificity of this receptor is unknown. No much larger clonotype is one base removed from it; base qualities were not supplied. These data belong to a study of T-cell reconstitution after alpha-beta-depleted transplantation in children listed by TCRdb under 2016. For the wider study: T-cell immune reconstitution after TCRalphabeta/CD19-depleted allogeneic hematopoietic cell transplantation in children was quantitatively tracked in the study by means of TCR repertoire profiling.

The library came from PCR. Sequencing instrument: Illumina HiSeq 2500. TCR libraries were prepared with molecular barcoding, using unique molecular identifiers to normalize TCRbeta repertoire quantification. The public reads were reprocessed in TCRdb via fastp at Q25 and MiXCR, keeping in-frame beta chains. All rows with the same CDR3 protein become a single entry with the most common DNA and genes. This sample is represented by around 380,000 distinct CDR3 sequences; 11% of them were singletons. The ten top clones hold about 5% of the sample. V loses 1 base, J loses 9 bases, and the germline ends lie 10 bases apart. The germline V gene specifies SGHDN as CDR1 and FVKESK as CDR2. The CDR3 runs 13 residues from the cysteine to the phenylalanine. Solely the CDR3 DNA is kept, with 39 bases framed from the first base.

This receptor was identified in a human donor who donated a stem cell graft to a child with acute myeloid leukemia. This specimen was PBMCs from the stem cell graft donor, taken from the stem cell graft. This chain joins TRBV14 to TRBJ2-1; the D gene is possibly TRBD1 or TRBD2, with 6 bases matching each. The CDR3 has the sequence CASSQVRGAEQFF. At the DNA level, the sequence is TGTGCCAGCAGCCAAGTTAGGGGGGCTGAGCAGTTCTTC.